Listed below are T cell receptor beta chains from one sample, sequenced in a study of identical twins. TCRdb independently ran MiXCR on the 5' RACE reads; one entry per CDR3 protein. Among around 1.7 million distinct CDR3 sequences, less than 35% were seen once, and the ten largest hold 0.25% to 0.3%. The sequencing sample was made of cord blood. These receptors were taken from a newborn girl in good health. The CDR3 runs from the conserved cysteine through the conserved F or W. A D gene is named only where the DNA matches it firmly. Clone size, where shown, is once, few, many, or a class for clones that have expanded.

V	size	J	D	CDR3	DNA
TRBV6-1	-	TRBJ2-1	-	CASSVAKWGILYNEQFF	TGTGCCAGCAGTGTCGCAAAGTGGGGGATCTTATACAATGAGCAGTTCTTC
TRBV4-1	-	TRBJ2-1	TRBD2	CASSLTSGVSSYNEQFF	TGCGCCAGCAGCCTGACTAGCGGGGTGAGCTCCTACAATGAGCAGTTCTTC
TRBV28	-	TRBJ1-5	-	CASSLQGSEQPQHF	TGTGCCAGCAGTCTCCAGGGTAGTGAGCAGCCCCAGCATTTT
TRBV20-1	-	TRBJ2-5	-	CSARESFGGDQETQYF	TGCAGTGCTAGAGAATCGTTTGGGGGAGACCAAGAGACCCAGTACTTC
TRBV20-1	-	TRBJ1-4	-	CSARETSTRGNEKLFF	TGCAGTGCTAGAGAGACTTCGACCCGGGGGAATGAAAAACTGTTTTTT
TRBV20-1	few	TRBJ2-7	TRBD1	CSASIRDRGYEQYF	TGCAGTGCTAGTATCCGGGACAGGGGATACGAGCAGTACTTC
TRBV7-9	-	TRBJ2-1	-	CASSSGLGTQYNEQFF	TGTGCCAGCAGCTCGGGCTTGGGAACACAATACAATGAGCAGTTCTTC
TRBV20-1	-	TRBJ2-1	-	CSVAVPNEQFF	TGCAGTGTGGCAGTCCCCAATGAGCAGTTCTTC
TRBV6-1	few	TRBJ1-6	-	CASSETGPPNSPLHF	TGTGCCAGCAGTGAAACCGGGCCTCCTAATTCACCCCTCCACTTT
TRBV20-1	-	TRBJ2-5	TRBD2	CSARDPRTSGRAKETQYF	TGCAGTGCTAGAGATCCCCGGACTAGCGGGAGGGCCAAAGAGACCCAGTACTTC
TRBV7-9	-	TRBJ2-5	-	CASSWTEEETQYF	TGTGCCAGCAGCTGGACGGAGGAAGAGACCCAGTACTTC
TRBV2	few	TRBJ2-7	TRBD2	CASRGAGGSSYEQYF	TGTGCCAGCAGAGGAGCGGGAGGGTCCTCCTACGAGCAGTACTTC
TRBV5-1	-	TRBJ2-3	TRBD1	CASSAGTGAFGTDTQYF	TGCGCCAGCAGCGCCGGGACAGGGGCCTTCGGCACAGATACGCAGTATTTT